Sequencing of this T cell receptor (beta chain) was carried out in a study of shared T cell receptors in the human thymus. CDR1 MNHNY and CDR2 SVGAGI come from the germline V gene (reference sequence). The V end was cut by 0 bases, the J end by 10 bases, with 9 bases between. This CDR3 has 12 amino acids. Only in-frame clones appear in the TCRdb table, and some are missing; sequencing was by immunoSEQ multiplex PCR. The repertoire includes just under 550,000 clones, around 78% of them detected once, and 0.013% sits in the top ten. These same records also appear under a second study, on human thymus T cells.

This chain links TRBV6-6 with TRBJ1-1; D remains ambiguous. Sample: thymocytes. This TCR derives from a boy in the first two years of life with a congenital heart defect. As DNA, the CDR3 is TGTGCCAGCAGTTACTCCGGGATCGGAGCTTTCTTT. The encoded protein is CASSYSGIGAFF.